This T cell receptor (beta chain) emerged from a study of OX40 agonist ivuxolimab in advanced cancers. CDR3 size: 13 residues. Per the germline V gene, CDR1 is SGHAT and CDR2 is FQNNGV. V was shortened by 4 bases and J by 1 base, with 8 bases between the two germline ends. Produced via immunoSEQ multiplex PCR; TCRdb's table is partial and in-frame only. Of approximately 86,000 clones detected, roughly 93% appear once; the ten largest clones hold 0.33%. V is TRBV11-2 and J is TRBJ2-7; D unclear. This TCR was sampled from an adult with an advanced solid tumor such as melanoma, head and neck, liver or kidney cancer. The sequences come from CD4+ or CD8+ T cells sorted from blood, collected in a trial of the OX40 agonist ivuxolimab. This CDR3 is CASSSYASYEQYF. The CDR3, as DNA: TGTGCCAGCAGCTCCTATGCTTCCTACGAGCAGTACTTC.